These 3 T cell receptor beta chains came from one sample sequenced in a study of shared clonotypes between healthy human individuals. Using immunoSEQ multiplex PCR, the repertoire was profiled, and TCRdb retains in-frame clones only, with some absent. In the table there are some 2.4 million clones, more than 85% of which are singletons. Sequencing used naive CD4+ T cells from PBMCs. Sample subset: CD45RA+ positively selected. The origin of the receptors is a man between 18 and 35 years old in good health. Some clones in this sample may be carry-over from other donors' samples.

This chain connects TRBV5-1 to TRBJ2-2, with 10 nucleotides matching TRBD2. There are 16 residues in the CDR3. The V segment lost 7 bases and the J segment 0 bases; nucleotides outside the gene matches: 6. Germline CDR1 is SGHRS and CDR2 is YFSETQ. CDR3 DNA: TGCGCCAGCTTCCCTCTAGCGGGAGCGAACACCGGGGAGCTGTTTTTT. This sequence encodes CASFPLAGANTGELFF.

The chain combines TRBV2 with TRBJ2-7, with a possible D match to TRBD1 (6 bases). CDR1 is SNHLY, CDR2 FYNNEI, per germline. V was cut by 5 bases and J by 5 bases, with 16 bases left in between. CDR3 length: 14 residues. The CDR3 here is CASSYRDMAHEQYF. DNA for the CDR3: TGTGCCAGCAGTTACCGGGACATGGCCCACGAGCAGTACTTC. Full variable domain (outside the CDR3, taken from reference TRBV2 and TRBJ2-7): EPEVTQTPSHQVTQMGQEVILRCVPISNHLYFYWYRQILGQKVEFLVSFYNNEISEKSEIFDDQFSVERPDGSNFTLKIRSTKLEDSAMYFCASSYRDMAHEQYFGPGTRLTVT.

This clone was seen once. The gene calls are TRBV15 and TRBJ1-2, with 9 bases matching TRBD1. CDR1 is LNHNV, CDR2 YYDKDF, per germline (reference sequence). J gave up 4 bases and V 3 bases, and 9 bases lay outside the gene matches. The CDR3 has 16 residues. CDR3: CATSRDWDRASYGYTF. DNA for the CDR3: TGTGCCACCAGCAGGGATTGGGACAGGGCCAGCTATGGCTACACCTTC. Together with reference TRBV15 and TRBJ1-2, the CDR3 gives the full variable domain: DAMVIQNPRYQVTQFGKPVTLSCSQTLNHNVMYWYQQKSSQAPKLLFHYYDKDFNNEADTPDNFQSRRPNTSFCFLDIRSPGLGDTAMYLCATSRDWDRASYGYTFGSGTRLTVV.